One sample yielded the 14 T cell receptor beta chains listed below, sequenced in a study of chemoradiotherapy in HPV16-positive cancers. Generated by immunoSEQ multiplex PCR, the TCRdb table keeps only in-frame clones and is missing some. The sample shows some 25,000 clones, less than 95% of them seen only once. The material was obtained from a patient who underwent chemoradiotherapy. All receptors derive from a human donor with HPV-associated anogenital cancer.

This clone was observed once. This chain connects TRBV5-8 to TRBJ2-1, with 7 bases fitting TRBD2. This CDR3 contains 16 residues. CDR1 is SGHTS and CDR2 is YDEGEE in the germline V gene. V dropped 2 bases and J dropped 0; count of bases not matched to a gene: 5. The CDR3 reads CASSFEAGSSYNEQFF. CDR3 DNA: TGTGCCAGCAGCTTTGAAGCGGGGAGCTCCTACAATGAGCAGTTCTTC.

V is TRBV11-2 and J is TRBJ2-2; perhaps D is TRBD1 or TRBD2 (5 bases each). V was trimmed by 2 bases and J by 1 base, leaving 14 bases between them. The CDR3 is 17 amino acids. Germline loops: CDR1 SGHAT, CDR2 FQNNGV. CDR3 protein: CASSLYPGRENTGELFF. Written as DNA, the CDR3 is TGTGCCAGCAGCTTATATCCGGGACGGGAGAACACCGGGGAGCTGTTTTTT.

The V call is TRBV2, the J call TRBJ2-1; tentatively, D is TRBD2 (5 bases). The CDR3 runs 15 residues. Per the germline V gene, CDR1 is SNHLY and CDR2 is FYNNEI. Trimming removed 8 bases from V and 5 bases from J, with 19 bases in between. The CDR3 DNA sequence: TGTGCCAGCCTGGCGGACTCCCTGGTGAACAATGAGCAGTTCTTC. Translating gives CASLADSLVNNEQFF.

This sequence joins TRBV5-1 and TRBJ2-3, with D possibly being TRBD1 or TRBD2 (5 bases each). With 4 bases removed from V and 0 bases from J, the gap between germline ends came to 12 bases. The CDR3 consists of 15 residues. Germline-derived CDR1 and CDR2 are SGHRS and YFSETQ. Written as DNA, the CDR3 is TGCGCCAGCAGCCTAACAGAGGGGAGCACAGATACGCAGTATTTT. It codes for CASSLTEGSTDTQYF.

CDR3 sequence (DNA): TGTGCCAGCAGCACAGGGTTGGGGGCTGGGGCCAACGTCCTGACTTTC. Protein product: CASSTGLGAGANVLTF. The rearrangement joins TRBV9 to TRBJ2-6; possible D gene TRBD1, 6 bases. CDR1 and CDR2 (germline): SGDLS, YYNGEE. Trimming took off 4 bases at V and 2 bases at J, with 13 bases between the two ends. This CDR3 has 16 residues.

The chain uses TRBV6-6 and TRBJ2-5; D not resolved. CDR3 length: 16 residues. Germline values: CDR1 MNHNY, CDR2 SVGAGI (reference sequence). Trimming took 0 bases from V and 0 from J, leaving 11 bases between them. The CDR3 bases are TGTGCCAGCAGTTACTCCCCCTTGCCGTACCAAGAGACCCAGTACTTC. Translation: CASSYSPLPYQETQYF.

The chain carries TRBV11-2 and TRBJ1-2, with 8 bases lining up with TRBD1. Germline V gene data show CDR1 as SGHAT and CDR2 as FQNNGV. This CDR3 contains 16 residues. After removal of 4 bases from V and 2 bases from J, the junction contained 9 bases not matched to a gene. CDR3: CASSSMGTGLNYGYTF. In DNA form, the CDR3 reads TGTGCCAGCAGCTCAATGGGGACAGGATTAAACTATGGCTACACCTTC.

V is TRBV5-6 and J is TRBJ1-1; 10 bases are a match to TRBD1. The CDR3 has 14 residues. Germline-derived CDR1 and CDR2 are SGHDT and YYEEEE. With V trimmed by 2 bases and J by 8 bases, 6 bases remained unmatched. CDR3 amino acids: CASSFTGTGAEAFF. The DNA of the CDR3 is TGTGCCAGCAGCTTTACCGGGACAGGGGCGGAAGCTTTCTTT.

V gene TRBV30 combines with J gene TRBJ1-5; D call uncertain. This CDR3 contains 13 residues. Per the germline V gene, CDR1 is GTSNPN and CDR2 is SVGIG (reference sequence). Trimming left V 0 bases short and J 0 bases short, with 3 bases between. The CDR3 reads CAWSVDSNQPQHF. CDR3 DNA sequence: TGTGCCTGGAGTGTGGATAGCAATCAGCCCCAGCATTTT.

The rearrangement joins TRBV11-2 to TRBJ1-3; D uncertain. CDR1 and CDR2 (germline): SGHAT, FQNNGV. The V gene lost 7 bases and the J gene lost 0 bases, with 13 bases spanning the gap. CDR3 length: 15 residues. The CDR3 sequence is CASTGGRSSGNTIYF. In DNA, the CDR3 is TGTGCCAGCACCGGCGGACGCAGCTCTGGAAACACCATATATTTT.

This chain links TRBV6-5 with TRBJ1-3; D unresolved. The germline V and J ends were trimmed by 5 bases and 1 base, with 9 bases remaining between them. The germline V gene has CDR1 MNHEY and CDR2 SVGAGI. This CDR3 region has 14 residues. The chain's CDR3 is CASSDPGSGNTIYF. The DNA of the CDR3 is TGTGCCAGCAGTGACCCGGGTTCTGGAAACACCATATATTTT.

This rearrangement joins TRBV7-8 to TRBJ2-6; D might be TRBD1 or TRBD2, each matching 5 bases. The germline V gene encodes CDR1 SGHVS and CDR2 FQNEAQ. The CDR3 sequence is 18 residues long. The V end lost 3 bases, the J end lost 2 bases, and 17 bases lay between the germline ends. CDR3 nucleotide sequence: TGTGCCAGCAGCTTTAGAGGGTCAGGGATTACTGGGGCCAACGTCCTGACTTTC. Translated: CASSFRGSGITGANVLTF.

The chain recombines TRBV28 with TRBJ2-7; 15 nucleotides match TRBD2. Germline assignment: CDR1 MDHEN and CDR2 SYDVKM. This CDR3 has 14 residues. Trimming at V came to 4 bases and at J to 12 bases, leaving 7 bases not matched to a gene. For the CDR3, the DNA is TGTGCCAGCAGTTCTCCGGGACTAGCGGGAGGTCTGTACTTC. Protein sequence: CASSSPGLAGGLYF. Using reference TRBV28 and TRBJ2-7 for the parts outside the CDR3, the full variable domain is DVKVTQSSRYLVKRTGEKVFLECVQDMDHENMFWYRQDPGLGLRLIYFSYDVKMKEKGDIPEGYSVSREKKERFSLILESASTNQTSMYLCASSSPGLAGGLYFGPGTRLTVT.

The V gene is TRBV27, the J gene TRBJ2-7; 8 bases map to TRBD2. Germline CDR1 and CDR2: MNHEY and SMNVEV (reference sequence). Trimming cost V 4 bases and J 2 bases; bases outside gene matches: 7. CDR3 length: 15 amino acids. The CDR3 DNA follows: TGTGCCAGCAGTTACCGACTAGCGCTAACCTACGAGCAGTACTTC. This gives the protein CASSYRLALTYEQYF.